The sequence of this T cell receptor beta chain was determined in a study of cytomegalovirus exposure and HLA in healthy donors. Primers included in the PCR were 60 Vbeta and 13 Jbeta primers. Assay used: immunoSEQ multiplex PCR; TCRdb lists only in-frame clones, some missing. The repertoire consists of about 54,000 clones, with roughly 84% occurring once and the leading ten covering roughly 3.2%. This CDR3 has 14 amino acids. Trimming stripped 7 bases from V and 3 bases from J, with 13 bases between. Germline loops: CDR1 MNHEY, CDR2 SVGAGI. Comments on this clone: Its antigen remains unknown.

Study-wide results and caveats: As immune exposure information, only CMV serostatus was available. Sequencing had likely introduced a cluster of highly shared sequence variants as an artifact. A later analysis linked a missense DCLRE1C variant to TCR beta V- and J-gene trimming. Within a later analysis, the majority of CMV-associated TCR beta chains appeared HLA-restricted.

The chain employs TRBV6-5 and TRBJ1-5, with a weak D call TRBD1 (5 bases). The material sequenced was PBMCs. The TCR originated in a woman aged 18-29 years in good health and CMV-seronegative. CDR3 region: CASTTPGVNQPQHF. CDR3 bases: TGTGCCAGCACCACTCCGGGGGTCAATCAGCCCCAGCATTTT.